The clone carrying this T cell receptor (beta chain) was seen once. Sequencing used immunoSEQ multiplex PCR; TCRdb keeps in-frame clones, though not all of them. This table holds approximately 6,200 clones, roughly 80% found once. The record originates from a study of immune evolution from preneoplasia to lung adenocarcinoma. Germline CDR1 and CDR2: SGHKS and YYEKEE (reference sequence). This CDR3 has 13 amino acids. V lost 5 bases and J lost 4, with 12 bases in between. V gene TRBV5-5 combines with J gene TRBJ1-1; tentatively, D is TRBD1 (5 bases). Sequenced sample: FFPE minimally invasive lung adenocarcinoma tissue. The TCR sequence derives from a person aged 50-75 years with lung adenocarcinoma. In DNA form, the CDR3 reads TGTGCCAGCAGGCCCAGGGTGAGCACTGAAGCTTTCTTT. It codes for CASRPRVSTEAFF.